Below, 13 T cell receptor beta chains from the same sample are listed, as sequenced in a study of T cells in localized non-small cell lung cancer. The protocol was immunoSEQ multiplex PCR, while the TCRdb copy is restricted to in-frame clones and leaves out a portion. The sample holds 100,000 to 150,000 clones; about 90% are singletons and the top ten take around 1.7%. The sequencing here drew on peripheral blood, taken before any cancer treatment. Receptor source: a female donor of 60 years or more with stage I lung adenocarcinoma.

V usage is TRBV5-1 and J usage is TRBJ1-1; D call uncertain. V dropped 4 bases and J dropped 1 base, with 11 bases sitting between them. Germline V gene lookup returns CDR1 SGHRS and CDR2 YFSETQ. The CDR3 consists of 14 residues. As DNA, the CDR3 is TGCGCCAGCAGCCCGGCGGGGAAGAACACTGAAGCTTTCTTT. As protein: CASSPAGKNTEAFF.

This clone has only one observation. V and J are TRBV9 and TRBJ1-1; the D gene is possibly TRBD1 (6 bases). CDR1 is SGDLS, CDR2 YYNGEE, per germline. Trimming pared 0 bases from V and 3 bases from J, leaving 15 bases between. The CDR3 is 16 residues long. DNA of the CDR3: TGTGCCAGCAGCGTAGACTTCTGGGGGCGGGACACTGAAGCTTTCTTT. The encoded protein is CASSVDFWGRDTEAFF.

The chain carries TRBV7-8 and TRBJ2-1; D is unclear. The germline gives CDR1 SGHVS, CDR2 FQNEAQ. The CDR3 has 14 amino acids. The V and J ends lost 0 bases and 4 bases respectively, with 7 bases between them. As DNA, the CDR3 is TGTGCCAGCAGCTTAGCTGAACAATACAATGAGCAGTTCTTC. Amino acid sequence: CASSLAEQYNEQFF.

The CDR3 loop reads CASSNGQPADTQYF. CDR3 nucleotide sequence: TGCGCCAGCAGCAACGGCCAGCCAGCAGATACGCAGTATTTT. The chain links TRBV5-1 to TRBJ2-3; D not resolved. This CDR3 spans 14 amino acids. The germline gives CDR1 SGHRS, CDR2 YFSETQ. The V end was cut by 4 bases, the J end by 4 bases, with 13 bases between.

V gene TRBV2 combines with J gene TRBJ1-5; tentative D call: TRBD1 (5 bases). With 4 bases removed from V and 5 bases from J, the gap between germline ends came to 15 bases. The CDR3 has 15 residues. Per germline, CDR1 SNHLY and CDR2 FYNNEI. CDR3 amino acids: CASSGPGRAYQPQHF. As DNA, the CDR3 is TGTGCCAGCAGTGGTCCCGGCAGGGCGTATCAGCCCCAGCATTTT.

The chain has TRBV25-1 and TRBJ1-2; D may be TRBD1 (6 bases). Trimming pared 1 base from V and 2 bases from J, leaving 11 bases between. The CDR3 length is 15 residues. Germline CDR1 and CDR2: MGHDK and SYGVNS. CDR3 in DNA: TGTGCCAGCAGTGAATTGGGGGGCCCCAACTATGGCTACACCTTC. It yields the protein CASSELGGPNYGYTF.

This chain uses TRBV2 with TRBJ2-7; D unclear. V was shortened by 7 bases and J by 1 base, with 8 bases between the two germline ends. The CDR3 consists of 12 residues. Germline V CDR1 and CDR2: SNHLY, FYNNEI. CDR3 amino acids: CASKLLSYEQYF. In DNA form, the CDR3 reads TGTGCCAGCAAATTGTTATCCTACGAGCAGTACTTC.

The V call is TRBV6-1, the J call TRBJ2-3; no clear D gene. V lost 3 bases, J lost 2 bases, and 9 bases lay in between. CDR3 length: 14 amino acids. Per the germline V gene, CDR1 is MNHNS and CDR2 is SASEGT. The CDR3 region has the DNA TGTGCCAGCAGTGACTCCCACCCCACAGATACGCAGTATTTT. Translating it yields CASSDSHPTDTQYF.

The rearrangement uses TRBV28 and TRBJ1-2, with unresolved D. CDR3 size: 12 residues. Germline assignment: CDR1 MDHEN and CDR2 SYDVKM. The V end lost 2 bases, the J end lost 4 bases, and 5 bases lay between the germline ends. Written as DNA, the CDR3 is TGTGCCAGCAGTTTAGGAGGCTATGGCTACACCTTC. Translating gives CASSLGGYGYTF.

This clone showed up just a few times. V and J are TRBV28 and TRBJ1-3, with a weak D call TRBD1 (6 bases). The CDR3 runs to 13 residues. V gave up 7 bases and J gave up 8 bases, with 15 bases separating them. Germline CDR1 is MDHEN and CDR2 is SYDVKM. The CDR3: CASTEQGRDTIYF. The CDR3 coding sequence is TGTGCCAGCACTGAACAGGGAAGGGACACCATATATTTT.

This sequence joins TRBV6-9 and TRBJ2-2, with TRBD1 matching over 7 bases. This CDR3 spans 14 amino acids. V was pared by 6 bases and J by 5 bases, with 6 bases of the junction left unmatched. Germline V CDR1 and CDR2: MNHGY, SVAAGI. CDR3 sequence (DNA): TGTGCCAGCAGGGGGACAGCCCCTACCGGGGAGCTGTTTTTT. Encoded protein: CASRGTAPTGELFF.

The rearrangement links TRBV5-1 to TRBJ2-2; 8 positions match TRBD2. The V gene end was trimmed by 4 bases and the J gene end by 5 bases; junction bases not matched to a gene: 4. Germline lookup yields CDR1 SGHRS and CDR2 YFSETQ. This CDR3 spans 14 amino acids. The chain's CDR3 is CASSRGLDTGELFF. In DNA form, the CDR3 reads TGCGCCAGCAGCCGGGGACTAGATACCGGGGAGCTGTTTTTT.

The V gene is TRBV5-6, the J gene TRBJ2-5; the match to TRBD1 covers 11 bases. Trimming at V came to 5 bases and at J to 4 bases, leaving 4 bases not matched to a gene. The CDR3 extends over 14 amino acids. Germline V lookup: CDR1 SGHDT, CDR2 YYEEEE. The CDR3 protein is CASRWTGGGETQYF. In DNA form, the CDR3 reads TGTGCCAGCAGATGGACAGGGGGCGGAGAGACCCAGTACTTC.